The sequence of this TCR beta chain was determined in a study of CD8+CD57+ T cells in acquired aplastic anemia. Previously, flow cytometry had revealed CD8+CD57+ cell expansion in the patients chosen for sequencing. Severe acquired aplastic anemia affected all patients. Genomic DNA was employed as the template in profiling TCR beta VDJ and CDR3. TCRdb independently ran MiXCR on the reads; one entry per CDR3 protein. The repertoire holds 270,000 or so distinct CDR3 sequences, with 65% to 90% as singletons. A remark on this clonotype: One end of the junction is discordant with germline, which a read error may explain.

Germline V CDR1 and CDR2: KGHDR, SFDVKD. This CDR3 is 13 amino acids long. The chain has TRBV24-1 and TRBJ2-1; D possibly corresponds to TRBD1 (6 bases). Sequenced sample: sorted CD4+, CD8+, or CD8+CD57+ T cells (not recorded which) from PBMCs. This receptor was identified in a human donor with aplastic anemia. In nucleotides, the CDR3 is TGTGCCACCTGGGCAGGGGACACCGGGGAGCAGTTTTTC. It codes for CATWAGDTGEQFF.